This paragraph reports one TCR beta chain. No antigen is known for it. This specimen comes from a study of shared clonotypes between healthy human individuals. Study-wide context: CD4 naive and memory got three plates each, CD8 naive two, CD8 memory one.

The study, taken as a whole, reports: Around 5% was the fraction of naive CD4 clonotypes found shared across a few donors.

The run depth of the assay was deep. Profiled with immunoSEQ multiplex PCR; TCRdb holds only in-frame clones, not every one. The table lists approximately 2,300,000 clones, 85% to 95% of them singletons. Deletions cut 1 base from V and 3 bases from J, with 10 bases between. This CDR3 is 14 amino acids long. Germline V gives CDR1 GTSNPN, CDR2 SVGIG (reference sequence). This clonotype was sampled from a man aged 18 to 29 in good health. Some clones in this sample may be carry-over from other donors' samples. Sequenced: naive CD4+ T cells from PBMCs. Subset indicated: CD45RA+ positively selected. The V gene is TRBV30, the J gene TRBJ1-5, with no clear D. CDR3 coding DNA: TGTGCCTGGAGTGAGATTCATTCCAATCAGCCCCAGCATTTT. This encodes CAWSEIHSNQPQHF.